This T cell receptor beta chain is drawn from a study of T cell responses to AZD1222 COVID-19 vaccine. This CDR3 comprises 13 residues. Germline V gene sequence: CDR1 LGHNA, CDR2 YNFKEQ. V was shortened by 1 base and J by 5 bases, with 5 bases between the two germline ends. Method: immunoSEQ multiplex PCR; TCRdb's copy keeps in-frame clones and lacks some. This table holds around 150,000 clones. The TCR originated in an adult in good health. The rearrangement uses TRBV4-2 and TRBJ1-4; D not certain. Sequencing used peripheral blood. CDR3 nucleotides: TGTGCCAGCAGCCAAGGACGGAATGAAAAACTGTTTTTT. It encodes CASSQGRNEKLFF.